The 11 T cell receptor beta chains reported below all come from one sample, sequenced in a study of blood T cell repertoires in COVID-19. Clones were read by immunoSEQ multiplex PCR, and TCRdb kept only the in-frame ones, dropping some. The sample lists 250,000 to 300,000 clones; around four fifths were seen once. The sample consisted of peripheral blood. The source is a man in his 60s with acute or convalescent COVID-19.

The J gene is TRBJ1-2, the V gene TRBV25-1, with D perhaps TRBD1 (5 bases). The V gene lost 4 bases and the J gene lost 7 bases, with 13 bases spanning the gap. The CDR3 is 13 residues long. Germline V CDR1 and CDR2: MGHDK, SYGVNS. The DNA of the CDR3 is TGTGCCAGCAGTGCCGGGGGAGGTTCTGGCTACACCTTC. Amino acids: CASSAGGGSGYTF.

The V call is TRBV6-5, the J call TRBJ2-3, with 8 bases matching TRBD1. The CDR3 is 14 amino acids. Trimming removed 5 bases from V and 3 bases from J; junction bases left unmatched: 4. The germline V gene has CDR1 MNHEY and CDR2 SVGAGI. Here the CDR3 reads CASSLTGVTDTQYF. CDR3 DNA: TGTGCCAGCAGTCTGACAGGGGTGACAGATACGCAGTATTTT.

This clone was counted between two and nine times. This chain joins TRBV23-1 and TRBJ1-1; a weak D match, TRBD1 (6 bases). TRBV23-1 counts as an open reading frame of uncertain function. V lost 4 bases and J 7 bases, leaving 10 bases between the germline ends. CDR3 length: 12 residues. Here the CDR3 DNA reads TGCGCCAGCAGTCTCAAGGACAGTGAAGCTTTCTTT. It specifies CASSLKDSEAFF.

The rearrangement uses TRBV5-6 and TRBJ2-3; 12 nucleotides match TRBD2. This CDR3 is built from 18 residues. The germline gives CDR1 SGHDT, CDR2 YYEEEE. V shed 0 bases, J shed 0 bases, and the junction held 5 bases outside the gene matches. Here the CDR3 reads CASSLDGTSGLSTDTQYF. The DNA of the CDR3 is TGTGCCAGCAGCTTGGACGGGACTAGCGGGCTTAGCACAGATACGCAGTATTTT.

This chain joins TRBV5-4 and TRBJ2-1; 7 nucleotides align to TRBD2. Germline-derived CDR1 and CDR2 are SGHNT and YYREEE (reference sequence). Losses at the gene ends were 2 bases for V and 6 bases for J; bases not matched to a gene: 8. This CDR3 is built from 15 residues. The chain's CDR3 is CASSLSPSGANEQFF. The CDR3 DNA sequence: TGTGCCAGCAGCTTATCTCCTAGCGGTGCCAATGAGCAGTTCTTC.

The chain joins TRBV5-1 to TRBJ2-2; possible D gene TRBD1, 6 bases. The V gene lost 0 bases and the J gene lost 9 bases, with 12 bases spanning the gap. Germline CDR1 reads SGHRS; CDR2 reads YFSETQ. The CDR3 is made up of 14 amino acids. This CDR3 is CASSLAQQGWELFF. The CDR3 bases are TGCGCCAGCAGCTTGGCTCAACAGGGCTGGGAGCTGTTTTTT.

The rearrangement links TRBV7-9 to TRBJ1-2, with 11 bases matching TRBD1. V was pared by 3 bases and J by 1 base, with 7 bases of the junction left unmatched. Germline assignment: CDR1 SEHNR and CDR2 FQNEAQ (reference sequence). This CDR3 has 17 amino acids. CDR3 in amino acids: CASSFGTGGSVNYGYTF. CDR3 bases: TGTGCCAGCAGCTTCGGGACAGGGGGGTCGGTTAACTATGGCTACACCTTC.

This chain joins TRBV10-3 and TRBJ1-5; D remains unclear. V was pared by 3 bases and J by 5 bases, with 11 bases between. The CDR3 consists of 14 residues. Germline V gene lookup returns CDR1 ENHRY and CDR2 SYGVKD. In DNA form, the CDR3 reads TGTGCCATCAGTGACAGACTACCTGATCAGCCCCAGCATTTT. It encodes CAISDRLPDQPQHF.

The rearrangement uses TRBV7-3 and TRBJ2-5; possible D gene TRBD2, 6 bases. The length of the CDR3 is 14 residues. Germline-derived CDR1 and CDR2 are SGHTA and FQGTGA. Trimming took off 5 bases at V and 5 bases at J, with 15 bases between the two ends. The CDR3 DNA reads as TGTGCCAGCAGCATTACGGGGGTCTCTGAGACCCAGTACTTC. Protein product: CASSITGVSETQYF.

V and J are TRBV7-2 and TRBJ2-1; 9 bases are shared with TRBD2. The CDR3 is 13 amino acids. Germline loops: CDR1 SGHTA, CDR2 FQGNSA. Losses at the gene ends were 6 bases for V and 10 bases for J; bases not matched to a gene: 7. The CDR3 DNA reads as TGTGCCAGCAGGCTAGCGGGGACCCTGGAGCAGTTCTTC. It codes for CASRLAGTLEQFF. Using reference TRBV7-2 and TRBJ2-1 for the parts outside the CDR3, the full variable domain is GAGVSQSPSNKVTEKGKDVELRCDPISGHTALYWYRQSLGQGLEFLIYFQGNSAPDKSGLPSDRFSAERTGGSVSTLTIQRTQQEDSAVYLCASRLAGTLEQFFGPGTRLTVL.

The chain has TRBV27 and TRBJ2-1; the match to TRBD2 covers 10 bases. The CDR3 is 17 amino acids. V dropped 5 bases and J dropped 5; count of bases not matched to a gene: 12. Germline CDR1 and CDR2: MNHEY and SMNVEV (reference sequence). CDR3 loop: CASSPGVAGGMDNEQFF. CDR3 DNA: TGTGCCAGCAGTCCGGGGGTAGCGGGAGGTATGGACAATGAGCAGTTCTTC.